This T cell receptor (beta chain) came from a study of T cells in women clearing cervical HPV infection. Germline-derived CDR1 and CDR2 are MNHEY and SMNVEV (reference sequence). V lost 5 bases and J 4 bases, leaving 11 bases between the germline ends. The CDR3 contains 13 residues. Findings of the study overall: Controls had more TRBV6-7 (0.16%) than cases (about 0.11%). Associations may precede or follow infection; HPV-specific or memory T cells were not isolated.

immunoSEQ multiplex PCR used an average of around 1,100 ng genomic DNA. Here immunoSEQ multiplex PCR was the method, and the copy in TCRdb shows in-frame clones only, minus some. This sample lists about 23,000 clones; its ten largest clones have under 10%. On this clone: Its antigen is currently unknown. The sequenced fragment ends 3 residues before the CDR3 boundary, so the rest is inferred from the germline J gene.

The chain couples TRBV27 to TRBJ1-2; D is perhaps TRBD1 (6 bases). Sequencing used blood buffy coat. The origin of this receptor is a woman aged 18 to 75 with a cervical HPV16 infection that either progressed to CIN3+ or cleared (not recorded which). CDR3 region: CASSLGQFYGYTF. Partial CDR3 DNA: TGTGCCAGCAGTCTAGGACAGTTCTATGGC.